This T cell receptor (beta chain) is drawn from a study of cytomegalovirus exposure and HLA in healthy donors. General study results and limits: The authors later linked a missense DCLRE1C variant to TCR beta V- and J-gene trimming.

PCR involved 60 Vbeta and 13 Jbeta primers. Some clones are missing from TCRdb's copy, which holds only in-frame ones; the method was immunoSEQ multiplex PCR. This sample's table has about 200,000 clones. Trimming stripped 1 base from V and 5 bases from J, with 12 bases between. Per germline, CDR1 MNHEY and CDR2 SVGAGI. This CDR3 contains 14 residues. In regard to this clone: Its target is unknown.

The specimen sequenced was PBMCs. The chain uses TRBV6-5 and TRBJ2-7; D gene ambiguous. This receptor was taken from a boy younger than 18 in good health and CMV-seronegative. CDR3 loop: CASSYLSTSHEQYF. CDR3 nucleotides: TGTGCCAGCAGTTACTTAAGCACTTCCCACGAGCAGTACTTC.